These 22 T cell receptor beta chains were all obtained from the same sample, sequenced in a study of T cell responses to AZD1222 COVID-19 vaccine. This table comes from immunoSEQ multiplex PCR, and its TCRdb copy is limited to in-frame clones, with some not included. The table records about 110,000 clones, approximately 85% of them present only once. The sample consisted of peripheral blood, taken on day 0 of MenACWY control vaccination. These receptors all come from an adult in good health.

V gene TRBV15 combines with J gene TRBJ1-6; a weak D match, TRBD1 (5 bases). The V end lost 1 base, the J end lost 7 bases, and 17 bases lay between the germline ends. Germline V gene data show CDR1 as LNHNV and CDR2 as YYDKDF (reference sequence). The CDR3 is made up of 17 amino acids. The CDR3 is CATSRGDQRTENSPLHF. CDR3 sequence (DNA): TGTGCCACCAGCAGAGGGGACCAGAGGACTGAGAATTCACCCCTCCACTTT.

The chain uses TRBV5-1 and TRBJ1-4; TRBD1 matches at 8 bases. Germline-derived CDR1 and CDR2 are SGHRS and YFSETQ. J lost 6 bases, V lost 0 bases, and 7 bases had no gene match. This CDR3 is 16 amino acids long. In DNA form, the CDR3 reads TGCGCCAGCAGCTTGGCCGATGGACAGGGTGATGAAAAACTGTTTTTT. Translation gives CASSLADGQGDEKLFF. Together with reference TRBV5-1 and TRBJ1-4, the CDR3 gives the full variable domain: KAGVTQTPRYLIKTRGQQVTLSCSPISGHRSVSWYQQTPGQGLQFLFEYFSETQRNKGNFPGRFSGRQFSNSRSEMNVSTLELGDSALYLCASSLADGQGDEKLFFGSGTQLSVL.

V gene TRBV4-3 combines with J gene TRBJ2-2; 7 bases agree with TRBD2. In germline, CDR1 is LGHNA, CDR2 YSLEER. Unmatched junction bases numbered 10, after V lost 0 bases and J lost 3 bases. This CDR3 is built from 18 residues. CDR3 in amino acids: CASSQDPAGRFHTGELFF. The CDR3 DNA reads as TGCGCCAGCAGCCAAGATCCGGCCGGGAGGTTCCACACCGGGGAGCTGTTTTTT.

This clone was counted a single time. V and J are TRBV19 and TRBJ2-5; possible D gene TRBD2, 5 bases. V was trimmed by 2 bases and J by 4 bases, leaving 8 bases between them. Germline V gene lookup returns CDR1 LNHDA and CDR2 SQIVND (reference sequence). The CDR3 length is 13 residues. CDR3 sequence reads: CASSIPRGETQYF. Here the CDR3 DNA reads TGTGCCAGTAGTATACCCCGGGGAGAGACCCAGTACTTC.

This chain connects TRBV19 to TRBJ2-7, with D hard to call. Trimming cost V 7 bases and J 0 bases, with 16 bases left between them. Germline assignment: CDR1 LNHDA and CDR2 SQIVND (reference sequence). CDR3 length equals 15 residues. CDR3 in DNA: TGTGCCAGTACCCCGACGAGCGCCCCCTCCTACGAGCAGTACTTC. Translated: CASTPTSAPSYEQYF.

The V and J genes are TRBV19 and TRBJ2-1; TRBD2 is a possible D gene (7 bases). Germline assignment: CDR1 LNHDA and CDR2 SQIVND (reference sequence). V was clipped by 9 bases and J by 4 bases, with 16 bases between them. The CDR3 sequence is 14 residues long. This CDR3 reads CASIGLGGYNEQFF. DNA for the CDR3: TGTGCCAGCATAGGACTAGGGGGGTACAATGAGCAGTTCTTC.

The chain joins TRBV4-1 to TRBJ1-6; D might be TRBD1 (5 bases). CDR1 and CDR2 (germline): MGHRA, YSYEKL. This CDR3 spans 15 amino acids. Trimming took off 1 base at V and 6 bases at J, with 10 bases between the two ends. Written as DNA, the CDR3 is TGCGCCAGCAGCCAAGTGGGACTGACTAATTCACCCCTCCACTTT. Residues: CASSQVGLTNSPLHF.

This chain uses TRBV3-1 (or the pseudogene TRBV3-2) with TRBJ2-1; 8 nucleotides match TRBD1. Trimming took 1 base from V and 6 from J; bases not matched to a gene: 5. Germline loops: CDR1 LGHDT, CDR2 YNNKEL (reference sequence). CDR3 length: 15 amino acids. The DNA for the CDR3 is TGTGCCAGCAGCCAAGGGACAGGGTTTCCCAATGAGCAGTTCTTC. Amino acids: CASSQGTGFPNEQFF.

The chain employs TRBV5-6 and TRBJ2-1; tentatively, D is TRBD2 (5 bases). The CDR3 is made up of 13 amino acids. Germline V gene data show CDR1 as SGHDT and CDR2 as YYEEEE. The V end lost 5 bases, the J end lost 13 bases, and 19 bases lay between the germline ends. The CDR3 is CASRRNGIYPQFF. In DNA, the CDR3 is TGTGCCAGCAGAAGGAACGGGATTTATCCACAGTTCTTC. Supplemented by reference TRBV5-6 and TRBJ2-1, the full variable domain reads DAGVTQSPTHLIKTRGQQVTLRCSPKSGHDTVSWYQQALGQGPQFIFQYYEEEERQRGNFPDRFSGHQFPNYSSELNVNALLLGDSALYLCASRRNGIYPQFFGPGTRLTVL.

This chain connects TRBV25-1 to TRBJ1-1; tentatively, D is TRBD1 (6 bases). This CDR3 comprises 16 residues. V lost 3 bases and J lost 5, with 19 bases in between. Germline V gene sequence: CDR1 MGHDK, CDR2 SYGVNS. CDR3 sequence: CASSEPTGRGKTEAFF. CDR3 DNA sequence: TGTGCCAGCAGTGAGCCCACAGGGAGAGGAAAAACTGAAGCTTTCTTT.

This clone occurred once. The DNA of the CDR3 is TGTGCCTTCAGGTTATCTATGGGCTACACCTTC. Translation gives CAFRLSMGYTF. The chain is built from TRBV30 and TRBJ1-2; D unresolved. CDR3 length: 11 residues. Between the trimmed V and J ends, which lost 7 bases and 8 bases, there was a span of 14 bases. Germline lookup yields CDR1 GTSNPN and CDR2 SVGIG (reference sequence).

The V and J genes are TRBV4-1 and TRBJ2-7; 7 positions match TRBD2. J was trimmed by 2 bases and V by 1 base; bases with no gene match: 11. CDR1 MGHRA and CDR2 YSYEKL come from the germline V gene. This CDR3 spans 17 amino acids. The CDR3 sequence is CASSQVPPAGETYEQYF. CDR3 coding DNA: TGCGCCAGCAGCCAAGTCCCCCCTGCGGGAGAGACCTACGAGCAGTACTTC.

This clone has just a few counts. The chain employs TRBV2 and TRBJ2-3; the match to TRBD1 covers 11 bases. V shed 1 base and J 5 bases; nucleotides not matched to a gene: 11. This CDR3 has 18 residues. CDR1 SNHLY and CDR2 FYNNEI come from the germline V gene. CDR3 protein: CASSEGRTGGGLVDTQYF. Written as DNA, the CDR3 is TGTGCCAGCAGTGAAGGACGGACAGGGGGCGGGCTGGTAGATACGCAGTATTTT.

This clone was detected only a few times. This sequence joins TRBV5-8 and TRBJ1-2; D perhaps matches TRBD1 (5 bases). The CDR3 extends over 13 amino acids. The germline V gene has CDR1 SGHTS and CDR2 YDEGEE. Trimming took 9 bases from V and 7 from J, leaving 19 bases between them. The CDR3 nucleotides read TGTGCCACCCTTGGTCCGGGGGTCTCTGGCTACACCTTC. Its protein product is CATLGPGVSGYTF.

V usage is TRBV5-1 and J usage is TRBJ1-1; tentative D call: TRBD1 (6 bases). V was shortened by 4 bases and J by 0 bases, with 13 bases between the two germline ends. The length of the CDR3 is 15 residues. The V gene's germline CDR1 is SGHRS and CDR2 YFSETQ. CDR3 protein: CASSGLGALNTEAFF. CDR3 DNA sequence: TGCGCCAGCAGCGGCCTGGGGGCCTTGAACACTGAAGCTTTCTTT.

The rearrangement links TRBV5-5 to TRBJ1-4; D is undetermined. Germline CDR1 and CDR2: SGHKS and YYEKEE (reference sequence). The CDR3 spans 13 residues. V dropped 0 bases and J dropped 8 bases, with 8 bases sitting between them. CDR3 sequence reads: CASSLAAGEKLFF. The CDR3, as DNA: TGTGCCAGCAGCTTGGCGGCGGGAGAAAAACTGTTTTTT.

V usage is TRBV7-2 and J usage is TRBJ1-2, with D perhaps TRBD1 (6 bases). Germline V gene sequence: CDR1 SGHTA, CDR2 FQGNSA. Trimming stripped 1 base from V and 8 bases from J, with 11 bases between. This CDR3 has 13 residues. CDR3 in amino acids: CASSLGIGGGYTF. CDR3 in DNA: TGTGCCAGCAGCTTAGGAATAGGGGGAGGCTACACCTTC. Full variable domain (remainder filled in from reference TRBV7-2 and TRBJ1-2): GAGVSQSPSNKVTEKGKDVELRCDPISGHTALYWYRQSLGQGLEFLIYFQGNSAPDKSGLPSDRFSAERTGGSVSTLTIQRTQQEDSAVYLCASSLGIGGGYTFGSGTRLTVV.

V usage is TRBV4-1 and J usage is TRBJ2-7; tentatively, D is TRBD1 or TRBD2 (6 bases each). The germline V and J ends were trimmed by 1 base and 9 bases, with 25 bases remaining between them. Germline CDR1 MGHRA, CDR2 YSYEKL. This CDR3 is 17 amino acids long. The CDR3 nucleotides read TGCGCCAGCAGCCAAGTCTTCATAAGGGGGGCCCCTTTAGGGCAGTACTTC. This codes for CASSQVFIRGAPLGQYF.

This clone showed up just a few times. The V and J genes are TRBV9 and TRBJ1-2, with 10 bases that match TRBD1. CDR3 length: 18 residues. Germline V gives CDR1 SGDLS, CDR2 YYNGEE. The V segment lost 0 bases and the J segment 5 bases; nucleotides outside the gene matches: 13. CDR3 nucleotide sequence: TGTGCCAGCAGCGTAGGGGACAGGGGCCCTGGGGGCCAATATGGCTACACCTTC. Translated, it gives CASSVGDRGPGGQYGYTF.

This clone was found once. This chain joins TRBV7-9 and TRBJ1-4; TRBD1 matches at 7 bases. With 6 bases clipped from V and 0 bases from J, the junction kept 4 bases outside the gene matches. The germline V gene has CDR1 SEHNR and CDR2 FQNEAQ (reference sequence). The CDR3 runs 15 residues. CDR3 residues: CASSSQGATNEKLFF. The DNA of the CDR3 is TGTGCCAGCAGTTCTCAGGGGGCAACTAATGAAAAACTGTTTTTT.

The chain employs TRBV30 and TRBJ2-6; no clear D. Trimming removed 4 bases at V and 3 bases at J, with 4 bases between. The CDR3 length is 12 residues. The germline CDR1 and CDR2 sequences are GTSNPN and SVGIG (reference sequence). CDR3 coding DNA: TGTGCCTGGAATGGTGGGGCCAACGTCCTGACTTTC. It codes for CAWNGGANVLTF.

This clone was counted between two and nine times. The V gene is TRBV30, the J gene TRBJ2-7, with D possibly being TRBD1 (6 bases). The V end was cut by 5 bases, the J end by 4 bases, with 12 bases between. From germline, CDR1 is GTSNPN and CDR2 SVGIG (reference sequence). The CDR3 runs to 12 residues. The CDR3 DNA is TGTGCCTGGGGCCTGACAGGTTACGAGCAGTACTTC. This gives the protein CAWGLTGYEQYF.